This TCR beta chain emerged from a study of Graves' ophthalmopathy and Graves' hyperthyroidism. As for the study in general: Peripheral blood was gathered at the point of initial diagnosis, before any treatment started. General study results and limits: Most thyroid clonotypes expanded beyond 0.001 frequency were also found in blood.

To note about this clonotype: Its antigen is not known.

The diagnosis was founded upon clinical symptoms, serum thyroxine, TRAb, thyroid ultrasound and orbital computed tomography. Scientists amplified the TCR beta CDR3 regions from RNA transcripts. RT-PCR in the first round used HTBI primers; a second-round multiplex PCR followed. TCRdb re-called the multiplex PCR reads through MiXCR, storing one row per CDR3 protein. The data hold almost 750,000 distinct CDR3 sequences, with roughly two fifths observed a single time. The CDR3 length is 14 residues. V lost 3 bases to trimming and J lost 3 bases, with 12 bases between them. CDR1 and CDR2 (germline): ENHRY, SYGVKD.

Sequenced material: peripheral blood. This sequence originates from an adult man with Graves' ophthalmopathy. This sequence joins TRBV10-3 and TRBJ2-7; either TRBD1 or TRBD2 may supply D (5 bases each). This CDR3 reads CAISDAGGGYEQYF. CDR3 in DNA: TGTGCCATCAGTGACGCGGGTGGGGGCTACGAGCAGTACTTC.